This is a list of T cell receptor beta chains from one sample in a study of shared clonotypes between healthy human individuals. Data came from immunoSEQ multiplex PCR; TCRdb stores just in-frame clones and leaves some out. The table records about 600,000 clones, roughly 96% of them present only once. The material sequenced was naive CD8+ T cells sorted from blood. Receptors originate from a woman aged 25-40 years in good health. Each CDR3 is given with its conserved first and last residue. D genes are given only for firm matches. Clone sizes are given selectively: once, few, many, or a class where the clone is expanded.

v_call,d_call,clone_size,cdr3_length,j_call,cdr3_nt,cdr3_aa
TRBV6-5,TRBD2,-,15,TRBJ2-1,TGTGCCAGCAGCCCCACTAGCGGGAGTCCGCATGAGCAGTTCTTC,CASSPTSGSPHEQFF
TRBV6-5,-,-,15,TRBJ2-3,TGTGCCAGCAGTTACGACGGAGGGAGCACAGATACGCAGTATTTT,CASSYDGGSTDTQYF
TRBV5-1,TRBD2,-,14,TRBJ2-1,TGCGCCAGCAGCTCTCGGGAGGGTTACAATGAGCAGTTCTTC,CASSSREGYNEQFF
TRBV5-4,-,-,12,TRBJ2-1,TGTGCCAGCAGCCAGTCAAACAATGAGCAGTTCTTC,CASSQSNNEQFF
TRBV5-1,-,-,14,TRBJ2-7,TGCGCCAGCAGCTTGGGGGGGGCGAGGGACGAGCAGTACTTC,CASSLGGARDEQYF
TRBV27,TRBD1,-,14,TRBJ1-2,TGTGCCAGCAGTACGACAGGGGGTCGCTATGGCTACACCTTC,CASSTTGGRYGYTF
TRBV5-4,-,-,15,TRBJ2-1,TGTGCCAGCAGCTTAATCCTTAGCTCCTACAATGAGCAGTTCTTC,CASSLILSSYNEQFF
TRBV23-1,-,-,16,TRBJ2-5,TGCGCCAGCAGTCAGGAGGATTACAGGTTTCAAGAGACCCAGTACTTC,CASSQEDYRFQETQYF
TRBV2,-,once,14,TRBJ1-5,TGTGCCAGCAGGGGGACCATCGCTGCGGAGCCCCAGCATTTT,CASRGTIAAEPQHF
TRBV30,-,-,13,TRBJ2-7,TGTGCCTGGAGTGTACGGCAGGGCTACGAGCAGTACTTC,CAWSVRQGYEQYF
TRBV2,TRBD1,-,15,TRBJ1-4,TGTGCCAGCAGCGAACAGGGGGTCGCTAATGAAAAACTGTTTTTT,CASSEQGVANEKLFF
TRBV27,-,-,17,TRBJ1-1,TGTGCCAGCAGTTTATTTTACAGGGTCGGGAAAAACACTGAAGCTTTCTTT,CASSLFYRVGKNTEAFF
TRBV7-9,-,-,17,TRBJ2-5,TGTGCCAGCAGCCCGATCCCGGGACTCGCCAGCGAAGAGACCCAGTACTTC,CASSPIPGLASEETQYF
TRBV5-6,TRBD2,-,16,TRBJ2-1,TGTGCCAGCAGCTTGAATGCGGGAGCGTCCTACAATGAGCAGTTCTTC,CASSLNAGASYNEQFF
TRBV5-7,-,once,14,TRBJ2-1,TGTGCCAGCAGCTTGGGGTTAGCGGACAATGAGCAGTTCTTC,CASSLGLADNEQFF
TRBV5-1,-,-,13,TRBJ2-7,TGCGCCAGCAGCGACCGGGACGTCAACGAGCAGTACTTC,CASSDRDVNEQYF
TRBV27,-,-,17,TRBJ1-1,TGTGCCAGCAGTTTATACGGGCAGGAACTAATGAACACTGAAGCTTTCTTT,CASSLYGQELMNTEAFF
TRBV27,TRBD2,-,16,TRBJ2-7,TGTGCCAGCAGTCCCGGTGGGCTAGCGGGTCTCTACGAGCAGTACTTC,CASSPGGLAGLYEQYF
TRBV9,-,-,12,TRBJ2-2,TGTGCCAGCAGCGGAGACACCGGGGAGCTGTTTTTT,CASSGDTGELFF
TRBV2,TRBD2,-,16,TRBJ2-1,TGTGCCAGCAGATCCTTAGCGGGAGCAGAGGGAGATGAGCAGTTCTTC,CASRSLAGAEGDEQFF
TRBV16,-,-,18,TRBJ2-6,TGTGCCAGCAGCCTTACAGGCACCTATCACTCTGGGGCCAACGTCCTGACTTTC,CASSLTGTYHSGANVLTF
TRBV28,-,-,14,TRBJ2-7,TGTGCCAGCAGTTCTTGGGGGGCCGGCTACGAGCAGTACTTC,CASSSWGAGYEQYF
TRBV5-4,-,-,12,TRBJ2-1,TGTGCCAGCAGCCCGCCCGACAATGAGCAGTTCTTC,CASSPPDNEQFF
TRBV27,-,-,17,TRBJ2-1,TGTGCCAGCAGTTTATCGATAGGCCGGAGCTCCTACAATGAGCAGTTCTTC,CASSLSIGRSSYNEQFF
TRBV2,TRBD2,-,16,TRBJ2-3,TGTGCCAGCAGTCGGACTAGCGGGAGATGGACAGATACGCAGTATTTT,CASSRTSGRWTDTQYF
TRBV28,-,-,13,TRBJ2-1,TGTGCCAGCAACCGAATGACAGCAGTTGAGCAGTTCTTC,CASNRMTAVEQFF
TRBV7-6,-,-,13,TRBJ2-5,TGTGCCAGCAGCTTCTCGTCAGGGGAGACCCAGTACTTC,CASSFSSGETQYF
TRBV7-9,-,once,11,TRBJ2-1,TGTGCCAGCAGCTTTCCGCATGAGCAGTTCTTC,CASSFPHEQFF
TRBV19,-,-,14,TRBJ2-7,TGTGCCAGTAGTAAAGTATTGGCGTATTACGAGCAGTACTTC,CASSKVLAYYEQYF
TRBV28,-,-,13,TRBJ1-2,TGTGCCAGCAGTTTAACAGGTGCCTATGGCTACACCTTC,CASSLTGAYGYTF
TRBV13,-,-,14,TRBJ1-3,TGTGCCAGCAGCTGGGTTGGGGAACGTCGGACCATATATTTT,CASSWVGERRTIYF
TRBV7-2,TRBD2,-,13,TRBJ2-7,TGTGCCGGGGAGACTAGCGATTCCTACGAGCAGTACTTC,CAGETSDSYEQYF
TRBV5-6,TRBD1,-,14,TRBJ1-2,TGTGCCAGCAGCTTGGGCAGGGGGCGGAATGGCTACACCTTC,CASSLGRGRNGYTF
TRBV19,-,-,15,TRBJ2-6,TGTGCCAGTAGTGTTTTAGTTGGGGGGGCCAACGTCCTGACTTTC,CASSVLVGGANVLTF
TRBV9,TRBD1,-,14,TRBJ2-7,TGTGCCAGCAGCACAAGACAGGGGCGAGGCGAGCAGTACTTC,CASSTRQGRGEQYF
TRBV5-1,-,-,16,TRBJ1-2,TGCGCCAGCAGGATAACCCCCCGAATAGGGAAGTATGGCTACACCTTC,CASRITPRIGKYGYTF
TRBV13,-,-,14,TRBJ1-2,TGTGCCAGCAGCCATGGGACCTTAAGCCCTGGCTACACCTTC,CASSHGTLSPGYTF
TRBV10-3,-,-,14,TRBJ1-3,TGTGCCATCAGTGAGTCGGGGCCCGGAAACACCATATATTTT,CAISESGPGNTIYF
TRBV27,-,-,16,TRBJ1-1,TGTGCCAGCAGTTTATCCCCACGACAGATGAACACTGAAGCTTTCTTT,CASSLSPRQMNTEAFF
TRBV6-5,TRBD1,-,13,TRBJ1-3,TGTGCCAGCATTGACAGGGCCGCAAACACCATATATTTT,CASIDRAANTIYF
TRBV7-9,-,-,14,TRBJ2-1,TGTGCCAGCAGTCCTGTTGGACTCCCGCCTGAGCAGTTCTTC,CASSPVGLPPEQFF
TRBV30,-,-,11,TRBJ2-7,TGTGCCTGGGGTCAAGGCTACGAGCAGTACTTC,CAWGQGYEQYF
TRBV5-1,TRBD1,-,13,TRBJ2-7,TGCGCCAGCAGCTGGGACAGTTCCTACGAGCAGTACTTC,CASSWDSSYEQYF
TRBV6-5,TRBD2,-,13,TRBJ2-4,TGTGCCAGCAATAGCGGGATAGAAAACATTCAGTACTTC,CASNSGIENIQYF
TRBV7-9,TRBD1,-,14,TRBJ2-7,TGTGCCAGCAGCTCGACAGGGGGCAAGTACGAGCAGTACTTC,CASSSTGGKYEQYF
TRBV28,TRBD2,-,14,TRBJ2-7,TGTGCCAGCAGCAGCACGGGACTACCCTACGAGCAGTACTTC,CASSSTGLPYEQYF
TRBV28,-,-,13,TRBJ2-7,TGTGCCAGCAGTAACAGGGACTCCTACGAGCAGTACTTC,CASSNRDSYEQYF
TRBV19,-,-,13,TRBJ2-7,TGTGCCAGTAGTACGGGGGACATCTACGAGCAGTACTTC,CASSTGDIYEQYF
TRBV27,-,-,14,TRBJ2-7,TGTGCCAGCAGTTTAGCTGTTGGGGCTAGTGAGCAGTACTTC,CASSLAVGASEQYF
TRBV6-5,TRBD1,-,14,TRBJ1-5,TGTGCCAGCAGTACGACAGGGGGCAATCAGCCCCAGCATTTT,CASSTTGGNQPQHF